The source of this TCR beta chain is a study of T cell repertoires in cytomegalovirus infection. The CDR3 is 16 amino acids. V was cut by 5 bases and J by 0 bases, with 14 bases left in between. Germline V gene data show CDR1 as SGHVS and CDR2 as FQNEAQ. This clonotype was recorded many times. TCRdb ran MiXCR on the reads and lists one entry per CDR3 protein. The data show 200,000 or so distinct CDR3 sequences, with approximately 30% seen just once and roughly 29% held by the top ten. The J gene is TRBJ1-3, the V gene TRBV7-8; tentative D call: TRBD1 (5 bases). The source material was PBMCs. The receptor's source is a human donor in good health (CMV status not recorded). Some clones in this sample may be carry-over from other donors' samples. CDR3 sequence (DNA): TGTGCCAGCAGCGCCTACAGGTTGCGCTCTGGAAACACCATATATTTT. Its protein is CASSAYRLRSGNTIYF.